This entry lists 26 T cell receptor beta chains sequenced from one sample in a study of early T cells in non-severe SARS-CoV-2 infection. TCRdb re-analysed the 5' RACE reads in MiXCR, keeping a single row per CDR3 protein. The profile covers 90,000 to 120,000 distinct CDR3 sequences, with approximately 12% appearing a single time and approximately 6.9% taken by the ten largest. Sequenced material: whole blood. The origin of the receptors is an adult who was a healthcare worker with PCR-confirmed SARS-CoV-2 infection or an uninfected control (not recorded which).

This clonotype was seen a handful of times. CDR3 nucleotide sequence: TGTGCCAGCTCACCACCGGCGGGGTTCACAGATACGCAGTATTTT. It is translated as CASSPPAGFTDTQYF. The chain links TRBV18 to TRBJ2-3, with a tentative D call TRBD2 (6 bases). Trimming took 0 bases from V and 2 from J, leaving 9 bases between them. CDR3 length: 15 residues. Germline loops: CDR1 KGHSH, CDR2 LQKENI. The entire variable domain, with the rest obtained from reference TRBV18 and TRBJ2-3, is as follows: NAGVMQNPRHLVRRRGQEARLRCSPMKGHSHVYWYRQLPEEGLKFMVYLQKENIIDESGMPKERFSAEFPKEGPSILRIQQVVRGDSAAYFCASSPPAGFTDTQYFGPGTRLTVL.

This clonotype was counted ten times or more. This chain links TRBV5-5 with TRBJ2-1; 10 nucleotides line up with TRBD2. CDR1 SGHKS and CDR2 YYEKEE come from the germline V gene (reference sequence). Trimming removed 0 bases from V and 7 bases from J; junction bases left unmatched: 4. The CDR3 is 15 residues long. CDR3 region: CASSLDSGRVNEQFF. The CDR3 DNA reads TGTGCCAGCAGCTTGGACAGCGGGAGGGTGAATGAGCAGTTCTTC.

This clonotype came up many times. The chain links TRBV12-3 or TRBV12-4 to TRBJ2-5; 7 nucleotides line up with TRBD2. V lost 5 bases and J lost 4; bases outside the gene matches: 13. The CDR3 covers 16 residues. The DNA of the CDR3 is TGTGCCAGCAGTCCCCCGTGGGGCGGGGGAAGAGAGACCCAGTACTTC. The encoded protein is CASSPPWGGGRETQYF.

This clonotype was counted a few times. The CDR3 here is CSVGQRGGTDTQYF. The CDR3 nucleotides read TGCAGCGTCGGACAGAGGGGGGGCACAGATACGCAGTATTTT. The chain is built from TRBV29-1 and TRBJ2-3; D tentatively fits TRBD1 or TRBD2 (6 bases each). V shed 6 bases and J shed 1 base, with 14 bases lying between them. The germline gives CDR1 SQVTM, CDR2 ANQGSEA. This CDR3 spans 14 amino acids.

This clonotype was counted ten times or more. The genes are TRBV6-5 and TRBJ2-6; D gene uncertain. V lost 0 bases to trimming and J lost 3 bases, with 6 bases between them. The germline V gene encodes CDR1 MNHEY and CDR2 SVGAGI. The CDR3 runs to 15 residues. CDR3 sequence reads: CASSYSSGGANVLTF. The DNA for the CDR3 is TGTGCCAGCAGTTACTCGAGTGGTGGGGCCAACGTCCTGACTTTC.

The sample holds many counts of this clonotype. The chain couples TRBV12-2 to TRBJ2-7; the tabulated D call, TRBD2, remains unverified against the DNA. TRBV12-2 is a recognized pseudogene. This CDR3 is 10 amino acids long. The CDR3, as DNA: TGTGCGGGTGACCGGAGGGAGCAGTACTTC. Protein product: CAGDRREQYF.

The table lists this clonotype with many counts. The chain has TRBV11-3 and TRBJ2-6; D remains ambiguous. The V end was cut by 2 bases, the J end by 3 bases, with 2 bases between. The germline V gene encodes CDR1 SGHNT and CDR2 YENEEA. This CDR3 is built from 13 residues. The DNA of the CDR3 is TGTGCCAGCAGCTTATATGGGGCCAACGTCCTGACTTTC. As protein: CASSLYGANVLTF.

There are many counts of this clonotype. CDR3 region: CSAPQLAGGSGANVLTF. CDR3 DNA: TGCAGTGCTCCCCAGTTAGCGGGAGGGTCAGGGGCCAACGTCCTGACTTTC. This chain joins TRBV20-1 and TRBJ2-6, with TRBD2 matching 11 bases. Per germline, CDR1 DFQATT and CDR2 SNEGSKA (reference sequence). This CDR3 is 17 amino acids long. The V and J ends lost 5 bases and 4 bases, in that order; junction bases with no gene match: 10.

DNA for the CDR3: TGTGCCAGCAGTGAGGTCTCCTACAATGAGCAGTTCTTC. It yields the protein CASSEVSYNEQFF. The genes are TRBV28 and TRBJ2-1; D call uncertain. Per germline, CDR1 MDHEN and CDR2 SYDVKM. This CDR3 region has 13 residues. V gave up 5 bases and J gave up 0 bases, with 5 bases separating them.

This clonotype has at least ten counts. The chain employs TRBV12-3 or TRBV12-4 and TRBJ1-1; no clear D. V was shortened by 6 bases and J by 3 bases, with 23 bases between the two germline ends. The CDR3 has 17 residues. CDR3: CASSLTWGGMEDTEAFF. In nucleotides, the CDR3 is TGTGCCAGCAGCCTAACCTGGGGAGGGATGGAAGACACTGAAGCTTTCTTT.

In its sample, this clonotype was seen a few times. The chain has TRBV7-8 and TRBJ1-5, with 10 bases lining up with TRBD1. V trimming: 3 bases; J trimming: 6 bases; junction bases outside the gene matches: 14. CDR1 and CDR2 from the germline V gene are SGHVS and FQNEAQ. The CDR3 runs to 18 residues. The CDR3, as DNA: TGTGCCAGCAGCTTCTCCGGGACAGGGGCCATGGCAGGTCAGCCCCAGCATTTT. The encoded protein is CASSFSGTGAMAGQPQHF.

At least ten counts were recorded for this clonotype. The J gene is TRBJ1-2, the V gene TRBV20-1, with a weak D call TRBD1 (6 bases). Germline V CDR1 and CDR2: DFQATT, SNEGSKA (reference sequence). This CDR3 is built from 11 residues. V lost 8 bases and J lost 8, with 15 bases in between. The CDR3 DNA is TGCAGTATCCGGCAGGGGATCGGCTACACCTTC. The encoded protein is CSIRQGIGYTF.

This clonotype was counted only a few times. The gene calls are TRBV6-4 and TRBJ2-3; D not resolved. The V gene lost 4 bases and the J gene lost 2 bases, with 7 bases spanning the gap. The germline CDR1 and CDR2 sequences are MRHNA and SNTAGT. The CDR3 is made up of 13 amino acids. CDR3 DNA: TGTGCCAGCAGTGCGACCGACACAGATACGCAGTATTTT. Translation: CASSATDTDTQYF.

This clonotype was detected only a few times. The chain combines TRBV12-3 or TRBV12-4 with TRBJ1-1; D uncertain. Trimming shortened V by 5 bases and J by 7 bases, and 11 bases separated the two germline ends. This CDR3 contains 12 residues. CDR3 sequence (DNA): TGTGCCAGCAGTCTTCATAGCAATGAAGCTTTCTTT. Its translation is CASSLHSNEAFF.

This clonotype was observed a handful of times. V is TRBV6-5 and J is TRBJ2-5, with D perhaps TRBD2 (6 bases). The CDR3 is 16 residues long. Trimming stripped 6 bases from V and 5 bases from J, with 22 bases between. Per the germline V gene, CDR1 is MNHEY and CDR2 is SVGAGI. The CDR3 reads CASSRVGTGAGETQYF. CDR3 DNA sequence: TGTGCCAGCAGCCGCGTGGGAACGGGAGCCGGGGAGACCCAGTACTTC.

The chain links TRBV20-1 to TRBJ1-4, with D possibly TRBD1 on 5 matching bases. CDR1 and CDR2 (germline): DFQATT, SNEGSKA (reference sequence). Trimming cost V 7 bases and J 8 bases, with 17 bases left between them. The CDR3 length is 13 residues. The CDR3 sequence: CSVTGGRDEKLFF. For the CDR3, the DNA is TGCAGTGTCACGGGAGGGCGGGACGAAAAACTGTTTTTT.

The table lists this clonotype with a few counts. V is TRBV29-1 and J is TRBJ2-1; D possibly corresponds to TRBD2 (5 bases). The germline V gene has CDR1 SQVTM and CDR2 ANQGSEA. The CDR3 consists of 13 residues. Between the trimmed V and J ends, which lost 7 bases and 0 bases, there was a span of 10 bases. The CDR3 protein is CSGGLLSYNEQFF. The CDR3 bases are TGCAGCGGCGGACTGCTCTCCTACAATGAGCAGTTCTTC.

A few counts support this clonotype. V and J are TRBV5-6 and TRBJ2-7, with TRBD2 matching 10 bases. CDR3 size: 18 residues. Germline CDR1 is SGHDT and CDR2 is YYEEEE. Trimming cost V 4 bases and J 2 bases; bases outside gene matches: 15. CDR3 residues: CASSPPRTAGTSAYEQYF. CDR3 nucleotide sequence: TGTGCCAGCAGCCCACCCCGGACAGCCGGGACTAGCGCCTACGAGCAGTACTTC.

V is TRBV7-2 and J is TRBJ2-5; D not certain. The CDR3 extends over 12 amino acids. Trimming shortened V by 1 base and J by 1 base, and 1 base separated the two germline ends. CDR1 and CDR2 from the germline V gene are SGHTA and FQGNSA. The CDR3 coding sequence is TGTGCCAGCAGCTTAGTCCAAGAGACCCAGTACTTC. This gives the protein CASSLVQETQYF.

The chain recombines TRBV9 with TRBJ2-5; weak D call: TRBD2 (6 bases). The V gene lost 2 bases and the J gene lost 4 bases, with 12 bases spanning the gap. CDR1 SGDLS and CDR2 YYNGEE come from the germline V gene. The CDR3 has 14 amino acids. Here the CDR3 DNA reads TGTGCCAGCAGCGTCACTTGGCGGGGAGAGACCCAGTACTTC. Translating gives CASSVTWRGETQYF.

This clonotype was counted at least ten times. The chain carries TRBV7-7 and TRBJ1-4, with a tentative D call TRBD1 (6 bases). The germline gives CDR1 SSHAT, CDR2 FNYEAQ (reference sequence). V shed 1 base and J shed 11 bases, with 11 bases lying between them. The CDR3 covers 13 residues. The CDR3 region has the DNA TGTGCCAGCAGCTTAGTCGCAGGGGAGAAACTGTTTTTT. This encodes CASSLVAGEKLFF.

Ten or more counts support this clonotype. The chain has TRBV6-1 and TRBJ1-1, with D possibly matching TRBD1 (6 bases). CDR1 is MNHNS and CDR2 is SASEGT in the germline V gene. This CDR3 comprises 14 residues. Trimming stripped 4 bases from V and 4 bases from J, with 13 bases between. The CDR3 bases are TGTGCCAGCAGTGCTTTGGGGGCCGCCACTGAAGCTTTCTTT. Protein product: CASSALGAATEAFF.

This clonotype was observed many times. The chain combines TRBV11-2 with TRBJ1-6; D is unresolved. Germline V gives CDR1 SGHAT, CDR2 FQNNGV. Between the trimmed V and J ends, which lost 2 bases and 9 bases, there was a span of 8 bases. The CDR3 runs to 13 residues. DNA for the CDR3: TGTGCCAGCAGCTTACCAGGTGCTTCACCCCTCCACTTT. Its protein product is CASSLPGASPLHF.

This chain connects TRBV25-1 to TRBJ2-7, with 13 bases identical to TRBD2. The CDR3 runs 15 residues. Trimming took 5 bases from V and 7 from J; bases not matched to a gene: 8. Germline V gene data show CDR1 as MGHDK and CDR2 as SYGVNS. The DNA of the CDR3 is TGTGCCAGCAGTATTACTAGCGGGAGGGCCGGAGAGCAGTACTTC. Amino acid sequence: CASSITSGRAGEQYF.

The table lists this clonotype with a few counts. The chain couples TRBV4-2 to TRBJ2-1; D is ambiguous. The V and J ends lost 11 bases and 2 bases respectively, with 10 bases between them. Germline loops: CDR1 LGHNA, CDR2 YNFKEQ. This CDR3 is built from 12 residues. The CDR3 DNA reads TGTGCCTCCGCCGCACCCTACAATGAGCAGTTCTTC. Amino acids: CASAAPYNEQFF.

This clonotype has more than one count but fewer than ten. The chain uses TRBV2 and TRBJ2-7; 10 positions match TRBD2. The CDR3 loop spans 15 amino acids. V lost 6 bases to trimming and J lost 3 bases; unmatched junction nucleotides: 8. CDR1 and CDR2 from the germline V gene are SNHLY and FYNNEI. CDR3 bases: TGTGCCAGCAGAGCACTAGCGGGGAGCAACTACGAGCAGTACTTC. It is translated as CASRALAGSNYEQYF.